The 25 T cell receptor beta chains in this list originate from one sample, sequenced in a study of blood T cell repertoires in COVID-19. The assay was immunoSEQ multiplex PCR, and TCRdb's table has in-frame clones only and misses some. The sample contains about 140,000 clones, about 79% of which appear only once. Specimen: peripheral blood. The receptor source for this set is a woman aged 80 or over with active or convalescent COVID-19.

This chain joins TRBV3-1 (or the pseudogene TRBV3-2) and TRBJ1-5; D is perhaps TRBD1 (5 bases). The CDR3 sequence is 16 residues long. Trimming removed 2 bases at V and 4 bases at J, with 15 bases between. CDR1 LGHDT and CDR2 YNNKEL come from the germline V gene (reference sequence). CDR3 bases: TGTGCCAGCAGCCAAAGTCCGGGGGTCCTTAATCAGCCCCAGCATTTT. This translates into CASSQSPGVLNQPQHF.

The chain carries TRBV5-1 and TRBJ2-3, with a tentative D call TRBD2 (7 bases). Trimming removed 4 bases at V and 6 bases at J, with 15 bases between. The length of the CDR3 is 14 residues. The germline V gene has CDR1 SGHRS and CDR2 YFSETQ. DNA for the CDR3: TGCGCCAGCAGCCATGGACTAGGGGGGGATACGCAGTATTTT. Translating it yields CASSHGLGGDTQYF.

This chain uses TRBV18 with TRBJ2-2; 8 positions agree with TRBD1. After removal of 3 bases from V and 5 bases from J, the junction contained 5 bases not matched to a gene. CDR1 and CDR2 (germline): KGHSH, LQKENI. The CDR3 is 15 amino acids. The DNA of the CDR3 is TGTGCCAGCTCACCCCGACAGGGGAGGACCGGGGAGCTGTTTTTT. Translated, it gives CASSPRQGRTGELFF. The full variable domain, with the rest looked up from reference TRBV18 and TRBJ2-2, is NAGVMQNPRHLVRRRGQEARLRCSPMKGHSHVYWYRQLPEEGLKFMVYLQKENIIDESGMPKERFSAEFPKEGPSILRIQQVVRGDSAAYFCASSPRQGRTGELFFGEGSRLTVL.

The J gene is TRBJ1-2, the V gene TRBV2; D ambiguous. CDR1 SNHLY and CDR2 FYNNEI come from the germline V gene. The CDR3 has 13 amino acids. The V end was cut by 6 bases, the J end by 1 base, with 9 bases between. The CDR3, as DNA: TGTGCCAGCAGCACAGAAATTAACTATGGCTACACCTTC. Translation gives CASSTEINYGYTF.

The CDR3 DNA reads as TGTGCCAGCAGCACCAAGCGGGACATGGCTTTTGCTTTCTTT. Amino acids: CASSTKRDMAFAFF. The rearrangement links TRBV11-3 to TRBJ1-1, with D tentatively TRBD1 (6 bases). Trimming cost V 5 bases and J 11 bases, with 21 bases left between them. CDR1 and CDR2 from the germline V gene are SGHNT and YENEEA. The CDR3 extends over 14 amino acids.

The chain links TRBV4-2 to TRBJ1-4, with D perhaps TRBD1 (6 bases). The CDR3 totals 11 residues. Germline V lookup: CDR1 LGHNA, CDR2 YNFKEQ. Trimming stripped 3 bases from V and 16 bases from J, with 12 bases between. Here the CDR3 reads CASSHRQEWFF. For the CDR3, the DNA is TGTGCCAGCAGCCACAGACAGGAGTGGTTTTTT.

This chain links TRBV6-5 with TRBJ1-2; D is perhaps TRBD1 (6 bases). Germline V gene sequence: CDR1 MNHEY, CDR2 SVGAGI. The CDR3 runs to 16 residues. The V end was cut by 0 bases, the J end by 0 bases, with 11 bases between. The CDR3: CASSYSLDRANYGYTF. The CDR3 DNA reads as TGTGCCAGCAGTTACTCTCTGGACAGAGCTAACTATGGCTACACCTTC.

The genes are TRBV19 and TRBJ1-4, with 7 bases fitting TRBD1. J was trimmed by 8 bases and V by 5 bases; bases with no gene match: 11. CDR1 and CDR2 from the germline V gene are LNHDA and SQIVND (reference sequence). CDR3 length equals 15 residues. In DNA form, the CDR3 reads TGTGCCAGTAGTGCCACGAGGGGGCCTGGGGAAAAACTGTTTTTT. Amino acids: CASSATRGPGEKLFF.

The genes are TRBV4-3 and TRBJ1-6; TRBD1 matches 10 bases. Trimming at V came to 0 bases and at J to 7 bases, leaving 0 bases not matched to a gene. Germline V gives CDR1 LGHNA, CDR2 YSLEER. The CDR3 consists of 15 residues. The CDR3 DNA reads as TGCGCCAGCAGCCAAGAGGGACAGGGGAATTCACCCCTCCACTTT. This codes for CASSQEGQGNSPLHF.

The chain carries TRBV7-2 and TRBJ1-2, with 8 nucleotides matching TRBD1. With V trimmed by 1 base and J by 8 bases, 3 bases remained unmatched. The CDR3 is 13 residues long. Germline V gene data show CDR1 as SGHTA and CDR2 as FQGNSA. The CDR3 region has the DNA TGTGCCAGCAGCTTAGGGGCAGGGGGCGGCTACACCTTC. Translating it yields CASSLGAGGGYTF.

The CDR3 protein is CASNPDTGNTIYF. CDR3 nucleotide sequence: TGTGCCAGCAACCCGGACACTGGAAACACCATATATTTT. The chain uses TRBV12-3 or TRBV12-4 and TRBJ1-3; D might be TRBD1 (5 bases). Trimming pared 7 bases from V and 2 bases from J, leaving 9 bases between. CDR3 length: 13 amino acids.

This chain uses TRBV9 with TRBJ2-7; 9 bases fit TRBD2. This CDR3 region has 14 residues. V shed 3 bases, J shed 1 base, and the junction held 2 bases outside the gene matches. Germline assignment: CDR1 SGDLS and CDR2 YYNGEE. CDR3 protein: CASSGGGVSYEQYF. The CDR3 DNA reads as TGTGCCAGCAGCGGCGGGGGGGTGTCCTACGAGCAGTACTTC.

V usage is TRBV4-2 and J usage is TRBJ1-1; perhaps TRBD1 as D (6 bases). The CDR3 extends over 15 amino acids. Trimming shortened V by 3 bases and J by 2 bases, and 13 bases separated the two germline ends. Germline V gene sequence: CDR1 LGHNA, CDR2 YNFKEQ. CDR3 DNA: TGTGCCAGCAGCCAGGCTCAGGACAGTAACACTGAAGCTTTCTTT. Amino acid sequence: CASSQAQDSNTEAFF.

The CDR3 bases are TGTGCCAGCTCACCGGTAGCGGGGGGCCGGGGGGAGCAGTTCTTC. It yields the protein CASSPVAGGRGEQFF. The J gene is TRBJ2-1, the V gene TRBV18, with 10 bases lining up with TRBD2. Germline CDR1 is KGHSH and CDR2 is LQKENI. CDR3 length equals 15 residues. V gave up 3 bases and J gave up 10 bases; unmatched junction bases: 9.

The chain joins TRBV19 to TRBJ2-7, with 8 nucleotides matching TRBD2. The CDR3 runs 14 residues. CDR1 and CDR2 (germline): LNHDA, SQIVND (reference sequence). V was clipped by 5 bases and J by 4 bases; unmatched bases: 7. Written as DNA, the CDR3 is TGTGCCAGTAGTTTTAGCGGGGCGGAATACGAGCAGTACTTC. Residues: CASSFSGAEYEQYF.

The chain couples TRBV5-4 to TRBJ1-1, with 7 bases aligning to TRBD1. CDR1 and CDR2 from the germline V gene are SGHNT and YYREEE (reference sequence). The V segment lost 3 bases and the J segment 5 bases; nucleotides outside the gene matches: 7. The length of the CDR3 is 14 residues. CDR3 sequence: CASSSYTGDTEAFF. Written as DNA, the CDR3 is TGTGCCAGCAGCTCGTATACAGGGGATACTGAAGCTTTCTTT.

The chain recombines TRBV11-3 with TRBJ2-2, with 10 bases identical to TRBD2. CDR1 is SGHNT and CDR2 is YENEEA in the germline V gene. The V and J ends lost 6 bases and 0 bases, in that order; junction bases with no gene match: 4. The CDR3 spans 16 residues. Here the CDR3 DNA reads TGTGCCAGCAGACAAAGCGGGGGGGCGAACACCGGGGAGCTGTTTTTT. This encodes CASRQSGGANTGELFF.

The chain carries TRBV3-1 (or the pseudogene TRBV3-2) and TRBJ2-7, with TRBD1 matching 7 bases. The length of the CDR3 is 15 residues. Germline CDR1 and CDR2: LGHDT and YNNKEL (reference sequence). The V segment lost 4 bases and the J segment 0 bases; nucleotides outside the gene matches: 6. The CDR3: CASSPSGQSSYEQYF. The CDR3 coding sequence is TGTGCCAGCAGCCCATCGGGACAGAGCTCCTACGAGCAGTACTTC.

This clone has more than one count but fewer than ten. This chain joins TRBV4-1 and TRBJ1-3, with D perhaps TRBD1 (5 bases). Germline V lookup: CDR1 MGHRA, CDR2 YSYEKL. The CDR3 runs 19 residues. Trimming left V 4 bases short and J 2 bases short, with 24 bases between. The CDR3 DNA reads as TGCGCCAGCAGCCGACCCATAATCCGCGTGGGGGGAACTGGAAACACCATATATTTT. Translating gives CASSRPIIRVGGTGNTIYF.

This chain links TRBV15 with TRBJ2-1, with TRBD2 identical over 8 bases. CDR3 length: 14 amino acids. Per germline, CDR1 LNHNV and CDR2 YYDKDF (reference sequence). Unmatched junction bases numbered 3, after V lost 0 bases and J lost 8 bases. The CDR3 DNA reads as TGTGCCACCAGCAGAGATACCGGGGGGGATGAGCAGTTCTTC. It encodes CATSRDTGGDEQFF.

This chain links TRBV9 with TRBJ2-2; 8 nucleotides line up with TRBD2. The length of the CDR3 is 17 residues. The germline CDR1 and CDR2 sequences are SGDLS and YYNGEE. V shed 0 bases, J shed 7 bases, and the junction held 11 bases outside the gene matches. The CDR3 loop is CASSVGLAGLGNGELFF. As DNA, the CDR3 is TGTGCCAGCAGCGTAGGGCTAGCGGGTCTCGGGAACGGGGAGCTGTTTTTT.

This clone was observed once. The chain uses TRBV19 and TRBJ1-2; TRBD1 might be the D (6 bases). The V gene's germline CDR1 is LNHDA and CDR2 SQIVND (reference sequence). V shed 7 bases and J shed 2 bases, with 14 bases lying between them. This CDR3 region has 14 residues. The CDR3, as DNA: TGTGCCAGTAATTTGGGGGCGCCCAACTATGGCTACACCTTC. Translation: CASNLGAPNYGYTF.

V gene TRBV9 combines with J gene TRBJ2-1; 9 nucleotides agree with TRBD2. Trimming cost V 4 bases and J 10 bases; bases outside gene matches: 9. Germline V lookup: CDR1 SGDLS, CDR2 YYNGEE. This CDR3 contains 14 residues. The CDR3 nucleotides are TGTGCCAGCAGCCCTCGGACTAGCGCACGCGAGCAGTTCTTC. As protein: CASSPRTSAREQFF.

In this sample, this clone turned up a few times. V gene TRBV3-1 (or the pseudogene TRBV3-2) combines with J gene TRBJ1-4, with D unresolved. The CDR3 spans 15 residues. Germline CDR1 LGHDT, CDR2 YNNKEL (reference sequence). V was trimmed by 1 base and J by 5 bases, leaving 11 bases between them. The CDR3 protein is CASSQGRIINEKLFF. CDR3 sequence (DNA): TGTGCCAGCAGCCAAGGGCGGATTATAAATGAAAAACTGTTTTTT.

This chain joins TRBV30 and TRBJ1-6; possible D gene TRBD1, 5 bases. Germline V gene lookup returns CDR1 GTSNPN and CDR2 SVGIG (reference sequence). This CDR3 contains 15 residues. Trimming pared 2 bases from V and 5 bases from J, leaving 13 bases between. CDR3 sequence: CAWSLYGGNNSPLHF. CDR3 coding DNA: TGTGCCTGGAGTCTTTATGGGGGGAATAATTCACCCCTCCACTTT.